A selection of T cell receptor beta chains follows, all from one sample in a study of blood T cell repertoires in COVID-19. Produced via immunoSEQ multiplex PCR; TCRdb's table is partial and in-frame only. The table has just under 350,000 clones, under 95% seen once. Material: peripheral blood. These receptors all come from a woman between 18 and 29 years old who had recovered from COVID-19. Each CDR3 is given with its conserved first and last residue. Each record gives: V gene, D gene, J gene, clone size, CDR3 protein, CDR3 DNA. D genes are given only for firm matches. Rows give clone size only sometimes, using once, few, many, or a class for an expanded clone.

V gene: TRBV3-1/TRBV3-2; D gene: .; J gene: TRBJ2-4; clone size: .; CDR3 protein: CASSQGTTYALANIQYF; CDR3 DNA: TGTGCCAGCAGCCAAGGGACTACCTACGCCCTGGCCAACATTCAGTACTTC
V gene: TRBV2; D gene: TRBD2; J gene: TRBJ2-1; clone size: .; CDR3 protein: CASSEAQRGGDEQFF; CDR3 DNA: TGTGCCAGCAGTGAAGCCCAACGGGGGGGGGATGAGCAGTTCTTC
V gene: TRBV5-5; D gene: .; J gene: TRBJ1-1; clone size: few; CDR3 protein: CASSRGPGGTEAFF; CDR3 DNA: TGTGCCAGCAGCCGTGGTCCGGGAGGCACTGAAGCTTTCTTT
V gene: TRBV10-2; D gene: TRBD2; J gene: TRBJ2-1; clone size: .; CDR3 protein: CASTPSGITSYNEQFF; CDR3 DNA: TGCGCCAGCACCCCAAGCGGGATCACTTCCTACAATGAGCAGTTCTTC
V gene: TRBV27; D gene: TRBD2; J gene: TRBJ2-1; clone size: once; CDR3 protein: CASSFGRASLHEQFF; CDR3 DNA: TGTGCCAGCAGCTTTGGGAGGGCCAGTCTCCATGAGCAGTTCTTC
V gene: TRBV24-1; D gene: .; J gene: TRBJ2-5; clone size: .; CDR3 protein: CATSEAKGGETQYF; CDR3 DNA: TGTGCCACCAGTGAGGCCAAGGGGGGGGAGACCCAGTACTTC
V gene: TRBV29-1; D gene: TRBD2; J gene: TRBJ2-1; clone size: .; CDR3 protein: CSVASGLAGYNEQFF; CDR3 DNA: TGCAGCGTTGCTAGCGGACTAGCGGGGTACAATGAGCAGTTCTTC
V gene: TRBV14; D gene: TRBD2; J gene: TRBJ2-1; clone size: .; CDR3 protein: CASRQGTGLAGEAENEQFF; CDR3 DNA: TGTGCCAGCAGGCAAGGGACAGGACTAGCGGGAGAAGCAGAAAATGAGCAGTTCTTC
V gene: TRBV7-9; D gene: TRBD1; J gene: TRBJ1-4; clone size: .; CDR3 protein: CASSSSGGRINEKLFF; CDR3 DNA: TGTGCCAGCAGCTCCTCAGGGGGCAGGATTAATGAAAAACTGTTTTTT
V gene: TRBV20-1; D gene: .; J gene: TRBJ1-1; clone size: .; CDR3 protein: CSATGDTEAFF; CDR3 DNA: TGCAGTGCTACAGGGGACACTGAAGCTTTCTTT
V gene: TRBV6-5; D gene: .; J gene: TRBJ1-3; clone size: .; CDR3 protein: CASSYSNRHTIYF; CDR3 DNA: TGTGCCAGCAGTTACTCGAACAGGCACACCATATATTTT
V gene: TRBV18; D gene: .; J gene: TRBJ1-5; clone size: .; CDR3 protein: CASSPLINQPQHF; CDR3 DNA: TGTGCCAGCTCACCCCTAATCAATCAGCCCCAGCATTTT
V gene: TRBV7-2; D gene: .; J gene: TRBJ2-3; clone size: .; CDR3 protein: CASSDGVPDTQYF; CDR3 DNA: TGTGCCAGCAGCGACGGGGTCCCAGATACGCAGTATTTT
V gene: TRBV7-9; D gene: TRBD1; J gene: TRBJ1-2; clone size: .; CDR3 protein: CASSSAGQGALDDYGYTF; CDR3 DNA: TGTGCCAGCAGCTCGGCGGGACAGGGGGCCCTGGATGACTATGGCTACACCTTC
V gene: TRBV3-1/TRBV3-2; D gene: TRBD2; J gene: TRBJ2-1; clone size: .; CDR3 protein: CASSQAIGTSEPNEQFF; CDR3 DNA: TGTGCCAGCAGCCAAGCTATCGGGACTAGCGAGCCTAATGAGCAGTTCTTC
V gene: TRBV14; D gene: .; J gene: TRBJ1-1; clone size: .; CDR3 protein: CASSQYLQIMNTEAFF; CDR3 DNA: TGTGCCAGCAGCCAATACCTACAGATCATGAACACTGAAGCTTTCTTT
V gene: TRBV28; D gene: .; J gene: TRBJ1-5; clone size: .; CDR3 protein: CASSLTGLSQPQHF; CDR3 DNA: TGTGCCAGCAGTTTAACAGGCTTATCTCAGCCCCAGCATTTT
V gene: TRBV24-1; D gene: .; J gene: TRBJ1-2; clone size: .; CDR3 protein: CATGGGRYGYTF; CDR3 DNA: TGTGCCACCGGCGGGGGACGCTATGGCTACACCTTC
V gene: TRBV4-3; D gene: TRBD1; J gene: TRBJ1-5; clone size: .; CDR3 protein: CASSRRQGNQPQHF; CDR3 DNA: TGCGCCAGCAGCCGCAGACAGGGTAATCAGCCCCAGCATTTT
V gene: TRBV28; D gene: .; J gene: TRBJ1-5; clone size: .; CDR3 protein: CASQIGTSGNQPQHF; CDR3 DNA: TGTGCCAGCCAAATCGGGACATCGGGGAATCAGCCCCAGCATTTT
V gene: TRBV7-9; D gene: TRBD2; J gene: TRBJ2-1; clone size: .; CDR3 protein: CASSFPVGTSEMNEQFF; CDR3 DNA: TGTGCCAGCAGCTTCCCAGTCGGGACTAGCGAAATGAATGAGCAGTTCTTC
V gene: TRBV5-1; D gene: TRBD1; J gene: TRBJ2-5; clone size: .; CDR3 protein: CASSFTGTGRRETQYF; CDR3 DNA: TGCGCCAGCAGCTTTACCGGGACAGGGCGTAGGGAGACCCAGTACTTC
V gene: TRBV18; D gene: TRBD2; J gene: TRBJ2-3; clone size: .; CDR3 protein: CASSPPGRGTDTQYF; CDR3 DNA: TGTGCCAGCTCACCTCCAGGGAGGGGTACAGATACGCAGTATTTT
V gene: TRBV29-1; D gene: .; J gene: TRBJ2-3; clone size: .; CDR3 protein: CSVEVAGTDTQYF; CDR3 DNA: TGCAGCGTTGAGGTAGCGGGCACAGATACGCAGTATTTT
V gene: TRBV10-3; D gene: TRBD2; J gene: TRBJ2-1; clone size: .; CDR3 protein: CAISETGLAGGPTYNEQFF; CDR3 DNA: TGTGCCATCAGTGAGACGGGACTAGCGGGAGGGCCCACCTACAATGAGCAGTTCTTC
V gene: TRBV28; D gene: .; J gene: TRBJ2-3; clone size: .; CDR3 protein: CASSSEGHGGTDTQYF; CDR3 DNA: TGTGCCAGCAGTTCCGAGGGACACGGGGGCACAGATACGCAGTATTTT
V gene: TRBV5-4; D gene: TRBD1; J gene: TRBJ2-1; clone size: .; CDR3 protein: CAFQGATYNEQFF; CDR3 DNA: TGTGCCTTTCAGGGGGCGACCTACAATGAGCAGTTCTTC
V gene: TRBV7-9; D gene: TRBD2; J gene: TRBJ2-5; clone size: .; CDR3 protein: CASSTSVPETQYF; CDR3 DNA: TGTGCCAGCAGCACTAGCGTCCCGGAGACCCAGTACTTC
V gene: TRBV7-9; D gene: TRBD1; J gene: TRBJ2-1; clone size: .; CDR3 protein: CASSLSGTAGYNEQFF; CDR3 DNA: TGTGCCAGCAGCTTATCCGGGACAGCCGGCTACAATGAGCAGTTCTTC
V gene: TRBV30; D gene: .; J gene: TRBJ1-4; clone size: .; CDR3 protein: CAWSVRGKLFF; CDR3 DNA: TGTGCCTGGAGTGTACGGGGAAAACTGTTTTTT
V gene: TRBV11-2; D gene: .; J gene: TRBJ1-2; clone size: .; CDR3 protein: CASSLSGPNGYTF; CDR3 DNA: TGTGCCAGCAGCTTATCGGGTCCCAATGGCTACACCTTC
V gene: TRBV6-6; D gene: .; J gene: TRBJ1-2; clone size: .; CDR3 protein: CASKIHSDSNYGYTF; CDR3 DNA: TGTGCCAGCAAAATACACTCGGACAGTAACTATGGCTACACCTTC
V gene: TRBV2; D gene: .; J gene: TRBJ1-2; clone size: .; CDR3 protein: CASSVGGSGYTF; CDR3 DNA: TGTGCCAGCAGTGTGGGAGGTAGTGGCTACACCTTC
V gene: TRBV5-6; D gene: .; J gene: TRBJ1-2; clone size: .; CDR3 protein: CASSPLRAGHYGYTF; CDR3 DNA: TGTGCCAGCAGCCCATTACGGGCAGGACATTATGGCTACACCTTC
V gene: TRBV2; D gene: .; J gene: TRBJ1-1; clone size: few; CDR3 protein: CASSGTPGTSITEAFF; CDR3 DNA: TGTGCCAGCAGTGGCACACCCGGGACATCGATAACTGAAGCTTTCTTT
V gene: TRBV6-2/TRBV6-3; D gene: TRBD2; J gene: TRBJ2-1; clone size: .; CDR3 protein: CASSYEGLAGLPNSYNEQFF; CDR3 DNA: TGTGCCAGCAGTTACGAAGGTTTAGCGGGACTTCCCAACTCCTACAATGAGCAGTTCTTC
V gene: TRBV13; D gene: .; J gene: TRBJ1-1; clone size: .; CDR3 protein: CASQPDEGERAEAFF; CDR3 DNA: TGTGCCAGCCAGCCGGATGAGGGGGAGAGGGCTGAAGCTTTCTTT
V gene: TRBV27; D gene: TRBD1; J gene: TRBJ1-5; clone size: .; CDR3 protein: CASSFQGAGQPQHF; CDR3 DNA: TGTGCCAGCAGTTTTCAGGGGGCTGGTCAGCCCCAGCATTTT
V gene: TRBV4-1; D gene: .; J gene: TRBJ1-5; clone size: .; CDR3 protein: CASSLVTGGRQPQHF; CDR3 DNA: TGCGCCAGCAGCCTAGTTACGGGGGGCCGACAGCCCCAGCATTTT
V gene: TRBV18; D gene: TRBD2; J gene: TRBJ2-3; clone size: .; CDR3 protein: CASSPDGTSGFSTDTQYF; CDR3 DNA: TGTGCCAGCTCACCGGATGGGACTAGCGGGTTTAGCACAGATACGCAGTATTTT
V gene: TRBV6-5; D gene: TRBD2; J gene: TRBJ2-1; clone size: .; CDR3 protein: CASGPPGGGGEQFF; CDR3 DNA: TGTGCCAGCGGCCCCCCGGGAGGGGGTGGTGAGCAGTTCTTC
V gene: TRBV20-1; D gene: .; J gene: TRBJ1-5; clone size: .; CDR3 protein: CSASLKGWGQPQHF; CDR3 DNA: TGCAGTGCTAGTCTCAAGGGGTGGGGACAGCCCCAGCATTTT
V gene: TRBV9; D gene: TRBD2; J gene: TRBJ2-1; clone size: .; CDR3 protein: CASSLPGLAGYNEQFF; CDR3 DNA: TGTGCCAGCAGCTTACCGGGACTAGCAGGGTACAATGAGCAGTTCTTC
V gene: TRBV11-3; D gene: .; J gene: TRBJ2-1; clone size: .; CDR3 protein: CASSLGFGHEGHEQFF; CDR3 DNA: TGTGCCAGCAGCTTAGGATTTGGCCATGAGGGCCATGAGCAGTTCTTC